This T cell receptor beta chain was captured in a study of T cell responses to AZD1222 COVID-19 vaccine. Turning to the study itself: Some second doses came at about 4 weeks and others at about 12 weeks; these were pooled. Study-level findings and limits: A reported finding is that nearly half of spike-specific TCRs target unmutated variant regions. Only a handful of AZD1222 recipients were seropositive at baseline.

Turning to this clone: Its antigen is not identified.

The repertoire was sequenced with immunoSEQ multiplex PCR; TCRdb's copy has only in-frame clones and lacks some. Of about 140,000 clones listed, approximately 90% are singletons. The CDR3 consists of 14 residues. V was clipped by 6 bases and J by 0 bases; unmatched bases: 2. Per germline, CDR1 SQVTM and CDR2 ANQGSEA. The TCR comes from an adult in good health. Specimen: peripheral blood, collected on day 0 of AZD1222 vaccination. The rearrangement uses TRBV29-1 and TRBJ1-1; 12 bases agree with TRBD1. CDR3 nucleotide sequence: TGCAGCGTGGGGACAGGGGGCCTGAACACTGAAGCTTTCTTT. The encoded protein is CSVGTGGLNTEAFF.